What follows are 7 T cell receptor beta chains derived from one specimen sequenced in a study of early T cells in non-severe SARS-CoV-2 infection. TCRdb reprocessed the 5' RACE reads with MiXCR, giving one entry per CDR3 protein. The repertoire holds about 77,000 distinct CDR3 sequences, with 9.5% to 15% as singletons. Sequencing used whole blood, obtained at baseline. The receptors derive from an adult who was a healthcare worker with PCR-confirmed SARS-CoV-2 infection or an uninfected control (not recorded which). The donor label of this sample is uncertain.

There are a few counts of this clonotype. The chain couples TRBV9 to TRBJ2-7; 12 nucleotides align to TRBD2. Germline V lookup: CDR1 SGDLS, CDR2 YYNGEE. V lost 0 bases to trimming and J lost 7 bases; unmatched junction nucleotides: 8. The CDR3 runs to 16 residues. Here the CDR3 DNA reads TGTGCCAGCAGCGTAGCTATGGCTAGCGGGAGGGGAGAGCAGTACTTC. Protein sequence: CASSVAMASGRGEQYF.

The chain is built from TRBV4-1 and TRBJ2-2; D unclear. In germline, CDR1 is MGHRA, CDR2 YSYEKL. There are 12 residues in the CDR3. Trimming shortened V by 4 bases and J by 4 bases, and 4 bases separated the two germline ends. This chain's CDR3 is CASSLFTGELFF. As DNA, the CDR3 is TGCGCCAGCAGCCTATTCACCGGGGAGCTGTTTTTT.

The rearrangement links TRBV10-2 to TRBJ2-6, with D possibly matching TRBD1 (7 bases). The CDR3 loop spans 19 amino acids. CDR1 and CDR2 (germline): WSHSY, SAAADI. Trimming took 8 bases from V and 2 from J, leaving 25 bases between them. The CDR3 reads CASQRIRQGLVAGANVLTF. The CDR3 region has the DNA TGCGCCAGCCAGAGGATCAGACAGGGACTTGTGGCTGGGGCCAACGTCCTGACTTTC.

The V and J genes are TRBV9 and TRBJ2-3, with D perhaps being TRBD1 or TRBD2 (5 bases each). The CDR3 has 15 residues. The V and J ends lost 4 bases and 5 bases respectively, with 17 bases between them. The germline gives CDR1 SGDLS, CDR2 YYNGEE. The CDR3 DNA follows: TGTGCCAGCAGCCCCGGGGACGGTAGTCGAGATACGCAGTATTTT. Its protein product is CASSPGDGSRDTQYF.

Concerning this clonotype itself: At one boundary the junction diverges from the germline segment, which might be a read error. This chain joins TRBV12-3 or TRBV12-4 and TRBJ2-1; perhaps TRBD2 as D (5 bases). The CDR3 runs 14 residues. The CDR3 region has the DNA TGTGCCAGCAGTACTAGTGGTAGCTACAACGAGCAGTTCTTC. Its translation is CASSTSGSYNEQFF.

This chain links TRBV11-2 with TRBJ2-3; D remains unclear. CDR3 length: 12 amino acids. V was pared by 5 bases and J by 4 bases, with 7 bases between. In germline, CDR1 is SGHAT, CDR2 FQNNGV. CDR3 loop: CASSHPADTQYF. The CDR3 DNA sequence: TGTGCCAGCAGCCACCCCGCAGATACGCAGTATTTT.

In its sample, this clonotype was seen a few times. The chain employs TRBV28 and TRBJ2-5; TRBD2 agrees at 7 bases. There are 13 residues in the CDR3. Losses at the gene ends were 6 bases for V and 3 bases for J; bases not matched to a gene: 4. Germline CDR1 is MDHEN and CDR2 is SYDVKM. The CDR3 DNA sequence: TGTGCCAGCAGGCCCAGCGGGAAAGAGACCCAGTACTTC. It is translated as CASRPSGKETQYF.